This T cell receptor beta chain derives from a study of T cell responses to AZD1222 COVID-19 vaccine (dated by TCRdb to the early 2020s). For the study in its entirety: AZD1222 recipients given second doses at about 4 weeks or at about 12 weeks were pooled, since spike-specific TCR depth and breadth were not found to differ between the two schedules. A total of just over 230 trial participants underwent TCR sequencing, of whom about 200 had received two doses of AZD1222 and about 26 had received two doses of the MenACWY control vaccine. Enrollment into the trials was organized by age into subgroups of 18-55, 56-69 and 70-plus years, and those subgroups contained approximately 160, 26 and 62 TCR-sequenced participants, respectively.

The label giving this sample's time point can be read as: baseline before first vaccination. Samples from vaccinated people were obtained from the UK trials COV001 and COV002, which included a single-blind randomized controlled phase 2/3 trial of AZD1222 (ChAdOx1 nCoV-19) in healthy adults. For TCRbeta chain sequencing, PBMC samples were collected from trial participants at day 0 and at day 28 after the second dose. What the work shows at the level of the full study, not this receptor alone: The 56-69-year group was small, and its depth increase did not reach significance, likely because of low power. Conclusions about previously exposed vaccinees are limited because only 6 or 7 AZD1222 recipients were SARS-CoV-2 seropositive at baseline. Reportedly, close to half of the unique spike-specific TCRs recognized epitopes lying outside the regions that are mutated in the B.1.351 and B.1.1.7 variants. Vaccine-associated CD4 TCRs spanned the whole spike protein, with dominant responses in regions 160-218 and 743-854. Because no samples from the day 14 peak response were available, repertoires could be characterized only after the peak T cell response. Participants were mostly white British and included more females than males, and it was suggested by the authors that clonal diversity may have been underestimated. After two AZD1222 doses, spike-specific TCR breadth and depth were significantly higher than at day 0 and than in MenACWY recipients.

The CDR3 regions of human TCRbeta chains were subjected to immunosequencing. The paper's processing steps were these. Repertoire TCRs were matched against a reference library of SARS-CoV-2-specific TCRs generated with the MIRA antigen-specificity platform. Breadth was defined as the fraction of unique TCRs that were SARS-CoV-2-associated, and depth was defined as the fraction of total T cells that were SARS-CoV-2-associated. Using the MIRA data, every spike-specific TCR was mapped to the spike region that the TCR reacted to and assigned to either a CD4 or a CD8 class. Log10-transformed breadth and depth values were compared by one-way ANOVA with Sidak's multiple comparisons tests. This is the immuneACCESS table as TCRdb keeps it, with only in-frame sequences that have V and J called. A part of the clones is gone; compared with another copy, unresolved V genes explain less than half, and the rest is unexplained. V and J calls and clone size are those listed in that table; D and trimming were worked out from the DNA. This sample has roughly 140,000 clones in its table, and around nine tenths of those were observed once. 1.8% of the sample is held by the ten biggest clonotypes.

A remark on this clone: Its antigen is still unknown. It may be a read error: a sequence one base away is much more abundant.

The CDR3, from cysteine to phenylalanine, totals 15 residues. Only the CDR3 part of the read is kept: 45 bases, read in frame from the first base. The germline V gene provides CDR1 SGHTA and CDR2 FQGTGA. Source: peripheral blood, taken on day 0 of AZD1222 vaccination. The chain employs TRBV7-3 and TRBJ2-1; 8 central nucleotides agree with TRBD2. This TCR was recovered from an adult in good health. The sequenced DNA is TGTGCCAGCAGCCCCCATGCGGGAGGTTACAATGAGCGGTTCTTC. It codes for CASSPHAGGYNERFF. The variable domain in full, with residues beyond the CDR3 obtained from the reference TRBV7-3 and TRBJ2-1 genes, is GAGVSQTPSNKVTEKGKYVELRCDPISGHTALYWYRQSLGQGPEFLIYFQGTGAADDSGLPNDRFFAVRPEGSVSTLKIQRTERGDSAVYLCASSPHAGGYNERFFGPGTRLTVL.